The sequence of this T cell receptor beta chain was determined in a study of monozygotic twins with inflammatory bowel disease. Points from the study as a whole: Reduced clonotype sharing with other individuals was observed in IBD patients relative to healthy twins, especially with disease activity.

It was 3,000 to 4,000 ng of total RNA that each TCR library used. The UMIs carried a 6-nucleotide sample barcode, and they were added by template switching. Reanalyzing the 5' RACE reads, TCRdb keeps one entry per CDR3 protein, without DNA. The sample is made up of 150,000 or so distinct CDR3 sequences, and the top ten hold roughly 7% of it. CDR1 is MNHEY and CDR2 is SMNVEV in the germline V gene (reference sequence). The CDR3 consists of 15 residues. Worth noting for this clonotype: Its antigen is still unknown.

Sequencing was done on a sample of blood. The origin of this receptor is a human donor with ulcerative colitis or Crohn's disease, or a healthy co-twin of an affected twin (not recorded which). The genes are TRBV27 and TRBJ1-1; TCRdb selects TRBD1, and the lack of DNA leaves this call unchecked. CDR3: CASSTGTGRITEAFF.